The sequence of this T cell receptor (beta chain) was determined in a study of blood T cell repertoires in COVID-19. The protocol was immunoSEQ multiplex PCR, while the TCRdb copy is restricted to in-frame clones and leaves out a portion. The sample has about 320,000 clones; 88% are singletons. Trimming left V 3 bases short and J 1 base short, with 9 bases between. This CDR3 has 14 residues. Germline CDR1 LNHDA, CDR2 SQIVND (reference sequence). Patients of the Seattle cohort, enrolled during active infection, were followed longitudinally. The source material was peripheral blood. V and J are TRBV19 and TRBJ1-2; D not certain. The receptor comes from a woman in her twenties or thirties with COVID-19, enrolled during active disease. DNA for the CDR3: TGTGCCAGTAGTATTCCCCGCGGTAACTATGGCTACACCTTC. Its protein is CASSIPRGNYGYTF.